The 15 T cell receptor beta chains reported below all come from one sample, sequenced in a study of T cell changes during pregnancy in multiple sclerosis. The table came from immunoSEQ multiplex PCR; TCRdb's copy has only in-frame clones and leaves some out. The sample shows about 80,000 clones, roughly nine tenths of them seen only once. The sample was peripheral blood, taken before pregnancy. The source is a female donor with multiple sclerosis, enrolled in a pregnancy study.

J is TRBJ1-2 and V is TRBV5-6; TRBD1 matches at 11 bases. V trimming: 3 bases; J trimming: 4 bases; junction bases outside the gene matches: 8. The V gene's germline CDR1 is SGHDT and CDR2 YYEEEE. This CDR3 has 16 residues. DNA for the CDR3: TGTGCCAGCAGCTATGCGTCGGGACAGGGGGGCTATGGCTACACCTTC. It specifies CASSYASGQGGYGYTF.

This chain uses TRBV2 with TRBJ2-1; no definite D call. The CDR3 has 11 residues. Trimming stripped 8 bases from V and 7 bases from J, with 9 bases between. Germline V gene lookup returns CDR1 SNHLY and CDR2 FYNNEI. The CDR3 region has the DNA TGTGCCAGCCCCGGTGGTAATGAGCAGTTCTTC. Residues: CASPGGNEQFF.

The V gene is TRBV5-1, the J gene TRBJ2-7, with 9 bases fitting TRBD1. The germline gives CDR1 SGHRS, CDR2 YFSETQ. The CDR3 covers 14 residues. Trimming took 4 bases from V and 4 from J; bases not matched to a gene: 6. The CDR3 DNA sequence: TGCGCCAGCAGCAAGGACAGGGGTAATTACGAGCAGTACTTC. Amino acid sequence: CASSKDRGNYEQYF.

This clone was seen a single time. The rearrangement joins TRBV7-2 to TRBJ2-4; tentatively, D is TRBD1 (5 bases). This CDR3 contains 16 residues. With 1 base removed from V and 0 bases from J, the gap between germline ends came to 10 bases. Germline CDR1 SGHTA, CDR2 FQGNSA. In DNA, the CDR3 is TGTGCCAGCAGCTTAGAAATTCAGGGAGCCAAAAACATTCAGTACTTC. Translation: CASSLEIQGAKNIQYF.

The chain couples TRBV25-1 to TRBJ2-7; 8 bases line up with TRBD2. The V segment lost 6 bases and the J segment 2 bases; nucleotides outside the gene matches: 9. The CDR3 is 15 residues long. Germline V gives CDR1 MGHDK, CDR2 SYGVNS. The CDR3 region has the DNA TGTGCCAGCAGGCACGACGGGGGGGACGCCTACGAGCAGTACTTC. Amino acid sequence: CASRHDGGDAYEQYF.

The gene calls are TRBV4-1 and TRBJ1-1; 7 positions agree with TRBD1. This CDR3 contains 17 residues. Per germline, CDR1 MGHRA and CDR2 YSYEKL. V gave up 1 base and J gave up 1 base; unmatched junction bases: 9. Here the CDR3 reads CASSQVLAGGTNTEAFF. In DNA form, the CDR3 reads TGCGCCAGCAGCCAAGTATTGGCAGGGGGAACGAACACTGAAGCTTTCTTT.

The chain joins TRBV5-5 to TRBJ2-3; the match to TRBD1 covers 8 bases. There are 16 residues in the CDR3. V lost 4 bases and J lost 6; bases outside the gene matches: 13. Germline CDR1 reads SGHKS; CDR2 reads YYEKEE (reference sequence). CDR3 nucleotide sequence: TGTGCCAGCAGCCCTCCCCCGGACAGGGACGGCGATACGCAGTATTTT. It yields the protein CASSPPPDRDGDTQYF.

The chain uses TRBV18 and TRBJ1-3; D possibly corresponds to TRBD1 (6 bases). The CDR3 is made up of 14 amino acids. Trimming cost V 6 bases and J 2 bases, with 11 bases left between them. Germline V gene sequence: CDR1 KGHSH, CDR2 LQKENI. The CDR3 sequence: CASSLQGTGNTIYF. The CDR3 nucleotides read TGTGCCAGCTCTCTTCAGGGGACTGGAAACACCATATATTTT. Looking up the rest from reference TRBV18 and TRBJ1-3 gives the full variable domain: NAGVMQNPRHLVRRRGQEARLRCSPMKGHSHVYWYRQLPEEGLKFMVYLQKENIIDESGMPKERFSAEFPKEGPSILRIQQVVRGDSAAYFCASSLQGTGNTIYFGEGSWLTVV.

Details on this clone: A read error may produce the germline difference seen at one junction end. The chain is built from TRBV7-7 and TRBJ2-5; TRBD2 matches at 8 bases. Germline loops: CDR1 SSHAT, CDR2 FNYEAQ (reference sequence). CDR3 length equals 16 residues. The CDR3, as DNA: TGTGCTAGCAGCCCCTTGGGCGGGGGGAAACAAGAGACCCAGTACTTC. It encodes CASSPLGGGKQETQYF.

The chain joins TRBV6-5 to TRBJ1-1, with D tentatively TRBD1 (5 bases). V was shortened by 8 bases and J by 6 bases, with 16 bases between the two germline ends. The CDR3 consists of 13 residues. The germline V gene has CDR1 MNHEY and CDR2 SVGAGI. The CDR3 region has the DNA TGTGCCAGCTCATGGGGGGGACGGGCTGAAGCTTTCTTT. Translating it yields CASSWGGRAEAFF.

This chain links TRBV27 with TRBJ2-7, with 11 bases fitting TRBD1. V lost 2 bases and J lost 4; bases outside the gene matches: 4. From germline, CDR1 is MNHEY and CDR2 SMNVEV (reference sequence). The CDR3 runs 15 residues. The CDR3 coding sequence is TGTGCCAGCAGTTTAGTTGGGACAGGGGGTTACGAGCAGTACTTC. Protein product: CASSLVGTGGYEQYF.

V usage is TRBV7-6 and J usage is TRBJ2-5; 13 positions match TRBD2. This CDR3 comprises 15 residues. Per germline, CDR1 SGHVS and CDR2 FNYEAQ. After removal of 5 bases from V and 4 bases from J, the junction contained 4 bases not matched to a gene. The chain's CDR3 is CASSQGTSGAETQYF. The DNA of the CDR3 is TGTGCCAGCAGCCAGGGGACTAGCGGGGCAGAGACCCAGTACTTC.

V is TRBV2 and J is TRBJ2-1, with 10 bases aligning to TRBD1. V trimming: 8 bases; J trimming: 3 bases; junction bases outside the gene matches: 13. Germline CDR1 SNHLY, CDR2 FYNNEI. The CDR3 runs 17 residues. The CDR3, as DNA: TGTGCCAGCCGTAGGAAAGACAGGGGGCTCTTCTACAATGAGCAGTTCTTC. Translation gives CASRRKDRGLFYNEQFF.

The chain carries TRBV29-1 and TRBJ1-5, with D possibly TRBD1 on 6 matching bases. CDR3 length: 13 residues. V lost 4 bases and J lost 7, with 14 bases in between. From germline, CDR1 is SQVTM and CDR2 ANQGSEA. CDR3 bases: TGCAGCGTTGTGGGCAGGGGTGGGCAGCCCCAGCATTTT. Protein product: CSVVGRGGQPQHF.

The rearrangement joins TRBV9 to TRBJ1-5, with D unresolved. The CDR3 has 11 amino acids. CDR1 is SGDLS, CDR2 YYNGEE, per germline. V was trimmed by 1 base and J by 11 bases, leaving 7 bases between them. The CDR3 is CASSVFGTQHF. Written as DNA, the CDR3 is TGTGCCAGCAGCGTATTCGGGACCCAGCATTTT. Filled out from reference TRBV9 and TRBJ1-5, the complete variable domain reads DSGVTQTPKHLITATGQRVTLRCSPRSGDLSVYWYQQSLDQGLQFLIQYYNGEERAKGNILERFSAQQFPDLHSELNLSSLELGDSALYFCASSVFGTQHFGDGTRLSIL.